Following are 14 T cell receptor beta chains from one sample sequenced in a study of neoadjuvant anti-PD-1 for oral cavity cancer. Time point noted: after neoadjuvant nivolumab, at surgical resection. The data were produced by immunoSEQ multiplex PCR, yet TCRdb's version contains in-frame clones alone and is incomplete. The sample has around 70,000 clones; approximately 81% are singletons. The source material was PBMCs, sampled after nivolumab (anti-PD-1) treatment. The receptors were gathered from a person between 35 and 79 years old with oral cavity squamous cell carcinoma.

This sequence joins TRBV6-5 and TRBJ2-7, with D hard to call. The CDR3 spans 14 residues. Looked up from germline, CDR1 is MNHEY and CDR2 is SVGAGI. V was cut by 4 bases and J by 2 bases, with 12 bases left in between. The CDR3 nucleotides are TGTGCCAGCAGTTTCGCCGGAATCGCCTACGAGCAGTACTTC. This codes for CASSFAGIAYEQYF.

The J gene is TRBJ1-2, the V gene TRBV27, with a possible D match to TRBD1 (5 bases). The ends were cut back, 1 base at V and 5 bases at J, with 11 bases in the middle. The CDR3 is 14 residues long. The V gene's germline CDR1 is MNHEY and CDR2 SMNVEV (reference sequence). The DNA for the CDR3 is TGTGCCAGCAGTTTATTGGGGGGGGAATATGGCTACACCTTC. Protein: CASSLLGGEYGYTF.

The rearrangement joins TRBV29-1 to TRBJ1-1, with 7 bases that match TRBD1. Germline CDR1 is SQVTM and CDR2 is ANQGSEA. With 7 bases clipped from V and 2 bases from J, the junction kept 4 bases outside the gene matches. The CDR3 length is 12 residues. For the CDR3, the DNA is TGCAGCGGTAACAGGGGAAACACTGAAGCTTTCTTT. Translated, it gives CSGNRGNTEAFF. The full variable domain, its missing parts supplied by reference TRBV29-1 and TRBJ1-1, is SAVISQKPSRDICQRGTSLTIQCQVDSQVTMMFWYRQQPGQSLTLIATANQGSEATYESGFVIDKFPISRPNLTFSTLTVSNMSPEDSSIYLCSGNRGNTEAFFGQGTRLTVV.

The chain combines TRBV6-6 with TRBJ2-5; D remains unclear. V lost 5 bases and J 4 bases, leaving 14 bases between the germline ends. Germline CDR1 and CDR2: MNHNY and SVGAGI (reference sequence). The CDR3 has 14 amino acids. CDR3: CASSIRAGGETQYF. CDR3 DNA: TGTGCCAGCAGTATAAGGGCAGGCGGAGAGACCCAGTACTTC.

The chain combines TRBV2 with TRBJ1-5; 8 bases are shared with TRBD1. V lost 5 bases to trimming and J lost 5 bases; unmatched junction nucleotides: 8. The germline CDR1 and CDR2 sequences are SNHLY and FYNNEI. The CDR3 loop spans 15 amino acids. CDR3: CASSPRDRTDQPQHF. The CDR3 region has the DNA TGTGCCAGCAGTCCCCGGGACAGGACCGATCAGCCCCAGCATTTT.

This clone was seen a single time. V usage is TRBV11-2 and J usage is TRBJ1-5, with D unresolved. With 0 bases removed from V and 2 bases from J, the gap between germline ends came to 8 bases. The CDR3 spans 15 residues. Per germline, CDR1 SGHAT and CDR2 FQNNGV. The chain's CDR3 is CASSLDQLGNQPQHF. In DNA form, the CDR3 reads TGTGCCAGCAGCTTAGATCAATTGGGCAATCAGCCCCAGCATTTT.

The rearrangement uses TRBV5-1 and TRBJ1-4, with D hard to call. There are 14 residues in the CDR3. Trimming stripped 1 base from V and 4 bases from J, with 8 bases between. Per the germline V gene, CDR1 is SGHRS and CDR2 is YFSETQ. The CDR3 loop reads CASSLSGGNEKLFF. The CDR3 coding sequence is TGCGCCAGCAGCTTGAGCGGCGGTAATGAAAAACTGTTTTTT.

This sequence joins TRBV6-6 and TRBJ1-2; D is perhaps TRBD1 (5 bases). With 6 bases removed from V and 7 bases from J, the gap between germline ends came to 18 bases. CDR3 length: 14 amino acids. Germline V gene data show CDR1 as MNHNY and CDR2 as SVGAGI (reference sequence). CDR3 in amino acids: CASREPGQGSGYTF. The CDR3 DNA follows: TGTGCCAGCAGAGAACCGGGGCAAGGAAGTGGCTACACCTTC.

This chain links TRBV6-1 with TRBJ2-1; no clear D. V dropped 7 bases and J dropped 3 bases, with 4 bases sitting between them. The CDR3 length is 11 residues. Germline CDR1 reads MNHNS; CDR2 reads SASEGT. CDR3 sequence: CASKFYNEQFF. As DNA, the CDR3 is TGTGCCAGCAAATTCTACAATGAGCAGTTCTTC.

This clone is a singleton in its sample. CDR3 nucleotides: TGCGCCAGCAGCTATGGAGGGGGGGAGCTAGGGACCCAGTACTTC. This gives the protein CASSYGGGELGTQYF. The chain has TRBV5-1 and TRBJ2-5, with TRBD2 as a possible D gene (7 bases). V lost 3 bases and J 7 bases, leaving 19 bases between the germline ends. Germline V gene data show CDR1 as SGHRS and CDR2 as YFSETQ. The CDR3 totals 15 residues.

J is TRBJ2-2 and V is TRBV6-6; 8 bases fit TRBD2. The CDR3 length is 15 residues. The germline CDR1 and CDR2 sequences are MNHNY and SVGAGI (reference sequence). Trimming took 7 bases from V and 5 from J; bases not matched to a gene: 9. In DNA, the CDR3 is TGTGCCAGCAAGAACAGCGGGAGTATGACCGGGGAGCTGTTTTTT. Translation: CASKNSGSMTGELFF.

The V gene is TRBV5-1, the J gene TRBJ2-3, with D possibly matching TRBD2 (5 bases). Trimming cost V 0 bases and J 0 bases, with 11 bases left between them. Germline values: CDR1 SGHRS, CDR2 YFSETQ. The CDR3 spans 16 residues. In nucleotides, the CDR3 is TGCGCCAGCAGCTTGGCCTCTCGAGGGAGCACAGATACGCAGTATTTT. This sequence encodes CASSLASRGSTDTQYF.

The genes are TRBV9 and TRBJ2-3; possibly TRBD2 for D (6 bases). CDR3 size: 15 residues. Germline CDR1 reads SGDLS; CDR2 reads YYNGEE. V lost 0 bases, J lost 0 bases, and 8 bases lay in between. The CDR3 spells CASSVGGLSTDTQYF. The CDR3 DNA reads as TGTGCCAGCAGCGTAGGGGGACTCAGCACAGATACGCAGTATTTT.

This clone was detected only once. This chain links TRBV5-6 with TRBJ2-7, with D possibly matching TRBD2 (6 bases). Deletions cut 0 bases from V and 4 bases from J, with 14 bases between. The CDR3 runs to 15 residues. Germline V lookup: CDR1 SGHDT, CDR2 YYEEEE. In DNA form, the CDR3 reads TGTGCCAGCAGCTTGGACGGGGGAGGAGCTTACGAGCAGTACTTC. This encodes CASSLDGGGAYEQYF.